This is a list of T cell receptor beta chains from one sample in a study of cytomegalovirus exposure and HLA in healthy donors. Sequencing was performed with immunoSEQ multiplex PCR; in TCRdb, only in-frame clones are kept and a portion is missing. Found here are about 200,000 clones, 75% to 90% of them singletons; the top ten hold around 0.3%. The specimen was PBMCs. The receptors were gathered from a woman younger than 45 in good health and CMV-seronegative. Each CDR3 is given with its conserved first and last residue. A D gene is named only where the DNA matches it firmly. The listing skips clone size in some rows; elsewhere it reads once, few, many or a size class.

D gene	J gene	clone size	V gene	CDR3 protein	CDR3 DNA
TRBD2	TRBJ2-5	NA	TRBV4-1	CASSQDPSGGAAETQYF	TGCGCCAGCAGCCAAGATCCGAGCGGGGGGGCCGCGGAGACCCAGTACTTC
NA	TRBJ2-3	NA	TRBV6-1	CASSELSWWAQKADTQYF	TGTGCCAGCAGTGAACTATCCTGGTGGGCCCAGAAGGCAGATACGCAGTATTTT
TRBD1	TRBJ2-4	NA	TRBV19	CASNKVGQGAENIQYF	TGTGCCAGCAATAAGGTGGGACAGGGGGCCGAAAACATTCAGTACTTC
NA	TRBJ2-3	NA	TRBV6-5	CASSYLGDTDTQYF	TGTGCCAGCAGTTACTTAGGGGACACAGATACGCAGTATTTT
TRBD2	TRBJ2-6	NA	TRBV7-3	CASSLFPSGGSSGANVLTF	TGTGCCAGCAGCTTATTCCCTAGCGGGGGTAGCTCTGGGGCCAACGTCCTGACTTTC
TRBD1	TRBJ2-2	NA	TRBV7-9	CASSQGQGNTGELFF	TGTGCCAGCAGCCAGGGACAGGGAAACACCGGGGAGCTGTTTTTT
NA	TRBJ2-5	NA	TRBV7-2	CASSEGRETQYF	TGTGCCAGCAGCGAGGGGAGGGAGACCCAGTACTTC
TRBD1	TRBJ2-3	NA	TRBV5-1	CASSQGQGGDTQYF	TGCGCCAGCAGCCAAGGACAGGGGGGGGATACGCAGTATTTT
NA	TRBJ2-1	NA	TRBV7-8	CASSSLASRTAGEQFF	TGTGCCAGCAGCTCGCTGGCGAGTAGGACGGCGGGGGAGCAGTTCTTC
NA	TRBJ1-5	few	TRBV6-4	CASSDHRDLWGQPQHF	TGTGCCAGCAGTGACCACAGGGACCTCTGGGGGCAGCCCCAGCATTTT
NA	TRBJ2-1	NA	TRBV6-6	CASSYSEGDEQFF	TGTGCCAGCAGTTACTCCGAGGGGGATGAGCAGTTCTTC
NA	TRBJ1-1	few	TRBV20-1	CSARGPEAFF	TGCAGTGCTAGGGGCCCTGAAGCTTTCTTT
TRBD1	TRBJ2-2	NA	TRBV4-1	CASSRTGGGTGELFF	TGCGCCAGTTCCCGGACAGGGGGCGGAACCGGGGAGCTGTTTTTT
NA	TRBJ1-3	NA	TRBV7-9	CASSSLQGFSGNTIYF	TGTGCCAGCAGCTCCCTACAGGGTTTCTCTGGAAACACCATATATTTT
NA	TRBJ2-5	NA	TRBV28	CASSPSWQTQYF	TGTGCCAGCAGTCCTAGCTGGCAGACCCAGTACTTC
NA	TRBJ2-7	NA	TRBV7-2	CASSSGTFTYEQYF	TGTGCCAGCAGCTCCGGGACTTTTACCTACGAGCAGTACTTC
TRBD1	TRBJ2-2	NA	TRBV5-1	CASRGTGQPLTGELFF	TGCGCCAGCAGGGGGACAGGTCAACCCCTGACCGGGGAGCTGTTTTTT
TRBD2	TRBJ2-5	NA	TRBV6-6	CASSSGSLGLETQYF	TGTGCCAGCAGTAGCGGGAGCCTGGGATTGGAGACCCAGTACTTC
NA	TRBJ1-5	NA	TRBV28	CASSAQGLGNQPQHF	TGTGCCAGCAGTGCGCAGGGTCTCGGCAATCAGCCCCAGCATTTT
NA	TRBJ1-2	once	TRBV7-9	CASSLDNRVNYGYTF	TGTGCCAGCAGCTTAGACAACAGGGTAAACTATGGCTACACCTTC
NA	TRBJ1-1	NA	TRBV7-3	CASSQMLNTEAFF	TGTGCCAGCAGCCAGATGTTGAACACTGAAGCTTTCTTT
TRBD1	TRBJ1-1	once	TRBV4-2	CASSQDDRQGNEAFF	TGTGCCAGCAGCCAAGATGACAGACAGGGTAACGAAGCTTTCTTT
NA	TRBJ2-4	once	TRBV10-3	CAISESEATAKNIQYF	TGTGCCATCAGTGAGTCTGAGGCTACCGCCAAAAACATTCAGTACTTC
NA	TRBJ2-7	NA	TRBV13	CASSLSSAGRPYEQYF	TGTGCCAGCAGCCTCTCCTCGGCGGGGAGACCCTACGAGCAGTACTTC
TRBD2	TRBJ2-7	NA	TRBV11-2	CASSGVGGSLYEQYF	TGTGCCAGCAGCGGGGTCGGGGGGAGTCTTTACGAGCAGTACTTC
NA	TRBJ2-3	once	TRBV11-2	CASSLDRGPDTQYF	TGTGCCAGCAGCTTAGATCGAGGGCCAGATACGCAGTATTTT
TRBD2	TRBJ2-5	once	TRBV11-3	CASSRSGVETQYF	TGTGCCAGCAGCCGTAGCGGGGTTGAGACCCAGTACTTC
TRBD1	TRBJ1-1	NA	TRBV18	CASSTDRGAEAFF	TGTGCCAGCTCAACGGACAGGGGGGCTGAAGCTTTCTTT
NA	TRBJ1-4	few	TRBV11-2	CASSIRARDEKLFF	TGTGCCAGCAGCATCAGGGCTCGGGATGAAAAACTGTTTTTT
NA	TRBJ2-3	NA	TRBV11-2	CASSLVAGATTDTQYF	TGTGCCAGCAGCTTAGTAGCAGGGGCGACCACAGATACGCAGTATTTT
NA	TRBJ1-5	NA	TRBV2	CASSARQDSNQPQHF	TGTGCCAGCAGTGCACGGCAGGATAGCAATCAGCCCCAGCATTTT
NA	TRBJ2-1	NA	TRBV5-6	CASNLISSYNEQFF	TGTGCCAGCAACTTAATTAGCTCCTACAATGAGCAGTTCTTC
NA	TRBJ1-2	NA	TRBV28	CASSLFEVCFF	TGTGCCAGCAGTTTATTTGAGGTTTGTTTCTTC
NA	TRBJ2-7	NA	TRBV13	CASSFGQEKVREQYF	TGTGCCAGCAGCTTTGGGCAGGAAAAAGTCCGCGAGCAGTACTTC
TRBD1	TRBJ1-1	NA	TRBV9	CASSVVRGGPEAFF	TGTGCCAGCAGCGTAGTAAGAGGGGGCCCTGAAGCTTTCTTT
NA	TRBJ2-3	NA	TRBV30	CAWKLGGTDTQYF	TGTGCCTGGAAACTCGGGGGCACAGATACGCAGTATTTT
NA	TRBJ1-2	NA	TRBV7-8	CASSLARSNYGYTF	TGTGCCAGCAGCTTGGCCAGATCTAACTATGGCTACACCTTC
TRBD1	TRBJ1-5	NA	TRBV5-1	CASSLGQGSQPQHF	TGCGCCAGCAGCTTGGGACAGGGGAGCCAGCCCCAGCATTTT
NA	TRBJ1-1	NA	TRBV9	CASSVEGRGNEAFF	TGTGCCAGCAGCGTAGAAGGCCGCGGCAATGAAGCTTTCTTT
NA	TRBJ1-2	NA	TRBV7-2	CASSPSGVDYGYTF	TGTGCCAGCAGCCCTTCTGGAGTGGACTATGGCTACACCTTC
NA	TRBJ2-7	once	TRBV27	CAFTRFFEQYF	TGTGCCTTTACGCGGTTCTTCGAGCAGTACTTC
NA	TRBJ1-1	NA	TRBV7-9	CASSDRTPNRRNTEAFF	TGTGCCAGCAGCGACCGGACTCCTAACCGGAGGAACACTGAAGCTTTCTTT
NA	TRBJ2-5	NA	TRBV28	CASSFIQETQYF	TGTGCCAGCAGTTTCATCCAAGAGACCCAGTACTTC
TRBD1	TRBJ2-3	NA	TRBV5-4	CASSTDRGTDTQYF	TGTGCCAGCAGCACGGACAGGGGAACAGATACGCAGTATTTT
TRBD1	TRBJ2-1	NA	TRBV5-1	CASATGTGAYNEQFF	TGCGCCAGCGCCACAGGGACAGGAGCTTACAATGAGCAGTTCTTC
TRBD1	TRBJ2-2	once	TRBV5-1	CASSPLGQGALGELFF	TGCGCCAGCAGCCCACTGGGACAGGGGGCTCTCGGGGAGCTGTTTTTT
NA	TRBJ2-1	NA	TRBV5-1	CASSFPGTKVNEQFF	TGCGCCAGCAGCTTCCCCGGGACAAAAGTCAATGAGCAGTTCTTC